This passage covers 22 T cell receptor beta chains from one sample sequenced in a study of T cell repertoires in cytomegalovirus infection. No antigen has been identified for these receptors. TCRdb re-called the reads with MiXCR, one entry per CDR3 protein. Of some 46,000 distinct CDR3 sequences in the sample, about 21% were seen once. Sequencing used CD8+ T cells from cultured PBMCs, obtained from culture after CMV antigen stimulation. The receptor set was obtained from a human donor in good health (CMV status not recorded). Some clones in this sample may be carry-over from other donors' samples.

This clonotype came up many times. J is TRBJ2-7 and V is TRBV28; D assignment may be TRBD1 or TRBD2 (5 bases each). Germline CDR1 MDHEN, CDR2 SYDVKM. Trimming cost V 5 bases and J 1 base, with 12 bases left between them. The CDR3 covers 14 residues. CDR3 DNA sequence: TGTGCCAGCAGTGCTTCGGGACGATCCTACGAGCAGTACTTC. Residues: CASSASGRSYEQYF.

The genes are TRBV7-3 and TRBJ2-5; D is unclear. CDR3 length: 13 amino acids. CDR1 and CDR2 (germline): SGHTA, FQGTGA. Trimming removed 0 bases at V and 2 bases at J, with 4 bases between. CDR3 region: CASSLTPQETQYF. CDR3 DNA sequence: TGTGCCAGCAGCTTAACCCCACAAGAGACCCAGTACTTC.

Ten or more counts support this clonotype. The rearrangement uses TRBV5-4 and TRBJ2-1; D is perhaps TRBD1 or TRBD2 (5 bases each). The length of the CDR3 is 16 residues. Per germline, CDR1 SGHNT and CDR2 YYREEE (reference sequence). V gave up 4 bases and J gave up 7 bases, with 21 bases separating them. The CDR3 sequence: CASSPGLGDVGNEQFF. The CDR3, as DNA: TGTGCCAGCAGCCCGGGTCTGGGGGACGTTGGGAATGAGCAGTTCTTC.

As for this clonotype: Possible read error: a much larger clone is one base away. The chain joins TRBV24-1 to TRBJ1-5; 7 bases agree with TRBD1. The CDR3 contains 13 residues. CDR1 is KGHDR and CDR2 is SFDVKD in the germline V gene. J was trimmed by 7 bases and V by 9 bases; bases with no gene match: 8. The CDR3 DNA follows: TGTGCCACCGGGAGAGGGGGCGTCCAGCCCCAGCATTTT. Amino acid sequence: CATGRGGVQPQHF.

In this sample, this clonotype turned up many times. The chain employs TRBV7-2 and TRBJ2-7; 12 bases are a match to TRBD2. Trimming removed 4 bases from V and 0 bases from J; junction bases left unmatched: 7. The CDR3 consists of 17 residues. The germline V gene encodes CDR1 SGHTA and CDR2 FQGNSA. The CDR3 sequence is CASSYGTSGPSSYEQYF. CDR3 coding DNA: TGTGCCAGCAGCTACGGGACTAGCGGGCCGAGCTCCTACGAGCAGTACTTC.

The chain links TRBV7-9 to TRBJ2-5, with D perhaps matching TRBD2 (7 bases). This CDR3 is 16 amino acids long. Trimming removed 2 bases from V and 4 bases from J, with 17 bases in between. Looked up from germline, CDR1 is SEHNR and CDR2 is FQNEAQ (reference sequence). The CDR3 nucleotides are TGTGCCAGCAGCTTAAGGCGGGGGCCTTACCGAGAGACCCAGTACTTC. Translation: CASSLRRGPYRETQYF.

This chain uses TRBV28 with TRBJ2-5; D uncertain. This CDR3 spans 12 amino acids. V dropped 7 bases and J dropped 9 bases, with 15 bases sitting between them. From germline, CDR1 is MDHEN and CDR2 SYDVKM. CDR3 sequence reads: CASNTEVSAQYF. In DNA, the CDR3 is TGTGCCAGCAACACGGAAGTAAGCGCCCAGTACTTC.

This clonotype was seen ten or more times. The chain is built from TRBV7-7 and TRBJ2-6; D may correspond to TRBD1 or TRBD2 (5 bases each). In germline, CDR1 is SSHAT, CDR2 FNYEAQ (reference sequence). Trimming stripped 5 bases from V and 4 bases from J, with 15 bases between. CDR3 size: 16 residues. The chain's CDR3 is CASSRGDASGANVLTF. The CDR3 DNA reads as TGTGCCAGCAGCCGAGGGGACGCCTCCGGGGCCAACGTCCTGACTTTC.

This clonotype was recorded many times. The chain couples TRBV7-2 to TRBJ2-1; TRBD2 might be the D (5 bases). Germline V gene lookup returns CDR1 SGHTA and CDR2 FQGNSA. Trimming stripped 8 bases from V and 8 bases from J, with 19 bases between. This CDR3 has 14 residues. The CDR3 reads CASGPRERLDEQFF. DNA for the CDR3: TGTGCCAGCGGCCCTCGGGAACGGCTCGATGAGCAGTTCTTC.

This clonotype was picked up a small number of times. The chain links TRBV20-1 to TRBJ2-3, with 9 nucleotides matching TRBD1. The CDR3 consists of 17 residues. Germline V gene sequence: CDR1 DFQATT, CDR2 SNEGSKA (reference sequence). The ends lost 2 bases at V and 2 bases at J; junction bases unmatched: 11. The CDR3 nucleotides are TGCAGTGCTAGAAGACAGGGGGTAACGAGGGTCACAGATACGCAGTATTTT. Translated, it gives CSARRQGVTRVTDTQYF.

This clonotype was recorded a few times. The V call is TRBV27, the J call TRBJ2-1; D remains unclear. CDR1 and CDR2 (germline): MNHEY, SMNVEV (reference sequence). The CDR3 runs 15 residues. V was pared by 10 bases and J by 2 bases, with 18 bases between. CDR3 amino acids: CATTPSGFPYNEQFF. CDR3 nucleotide sequence: TGTGCCACTACTCCCTCGGGTTTTCCCTACAATGAGCAGTTCTTC.

This clonotype was found many times. The chain joins TRBV11-1 to TRBJ2-2; unclear D gene. CDR1 SGHAT and CDR2 FQDESV come from the germline V gene (reference sequence). CDR3 length: 14 residues. V was shortened by 2 bases and J by 4 bases, with 8 bases between the two germline ends. CDR3 coding DNA: TGTGCCAGCAGCTTAAAACAGCGCACCGGGGAGCTGTTTTTT. This encodes CASSLKQRTGELFF.

This clonotype was seen more than once but under ten times. This chain joins TRBV5-1 and TRBJ1-6; D is uncertain. This CDR3 region has 14 residues. Germline V gene data show CDR1 as SGHRS and CDR2 as YFSETQ. V dropped 0 bases and J dropped 10 bases, with 11 bases sitting between them. The CDR3: CASSLEGMVSPLHF. The CDR3 nucleotides read TGCGCCAGCAGCTTGGAAGGGATGGTGTCACCCCTCCACTTT. Supplemented by reference TRBV5-1 and TRBJ1-6, the full variable domain reads KAGVTQTPRYLIKTRGQQVTLSCSPISGHRSVSWYQQTPGQGLQFLFEYFSETQRNKGNFPGRFSGRQFSNSRSEMNVSTLELGDSALYLCASSLEGMVSPLHFGNGTRLTVT.

This clonotype was detected many times. The chain is built from TRBV12-3 or TRBV12-4 and TRBJ1-1, with D unclear. The CDR3 contains 14 residues. The V end was cut by 6 bases, the J end by 1 base, with 12 bases between. In DNA form, the CDR3 reads TGTGCCAGCAGCCTCCATGACTCGAACACTGAAGCTTTCTTT. Amino acid sequence: CASSLHDSNTEAFF.

This clonotype was detected many times. The chain combines TRBV29-1 with TRBJ2-2, with D hard to call. V lost 7 bases, J lost 1 base, and 7 bases lay in between. Germline CDR1 reads SQVTM; CDR2 reads ANQGSEA. The CDR3 loop spans 12 amino acids. Here the CDR3 DNA reads TGCAGCGCGCGAAAGAACACCGGGGAGCTGTTTTTT. Protein product: CSARKNTGELFF.

This clonotype was recorded many times. For the CDR3, the DNA is TGTGCCAGCAGTTTCAACCACAATGAGCAGTTCTTC. It translates to CASSFNHNEQFF. The chain links TRBV28 to TRBJ2-1; unclear D gene. The CDR3 runs 12 residues. Deletions cut 3 bases from V and 5 bases from J, with 5 bases between. The V gene's germline CDR1 is MDHEN and CDR2 SYDVKM.

V is TRBV9 and J is TRBJ2-1; D unresolved. Germline loops: CDR1 SGDLS, CDR2 YYNGEE. The CDR3 consists of 15 residues. Trimming shortened V by 4 bases and J by 8 bases, and 19 bases separated the two germline ends. CDR3 nucleotides: TGTGCCAGCAGCCCCTCCGCGCCCTCACGGGATGAGCAGTTCTTC. It yields the protein CASSPSAPSRDEQFF.

This chain uses TRBV28 with TRBJ1-5; D call uncertain. CDR1 is MDHEN, CDR2 SYDVKM, per germline. Trimming left V 7 bases short and J 2 bases short, with 12 bases between. The CDR3 extends over 14 amino acids. DNA of the CDR3: TGTGCCAGCACCGAGGGAAAGGGCAATCAGCCCCAGCATTTT. Translated, it gives CASTEGKGNQPQHF.

This clonotype was counted only a few times. The chain carries TRBV30 and TRBJ2-2; 9 nucleotides line up with TRBD2. The CDR3 runs 16 residues. CDR1 and CDR2 (germline): GTSNPN, SVGIG (reference sequence). V was clipped by 5 bases and J by 5 bases; unmatched bases: 12. The CDR3 DNA sequence: TGTGCCTGGGTGCCGGGACTAGCTATGAAAACCGGGGAGCTGTTTTTT. Its translation is CAWVPGLAMKTGELFF.

This clonotype came up many times. V is TRBV19 and J is TRBJ2-5, with D possibly TRBD2 on 6 matching bases. Germline V gene data show CDR1 as LNHDA and CDR2 as SQIVND (reference sequence). V lost 5 bases to trimming and J lost 5 bases, with 18 bases between them. The length of the CDR3 is 15 residues. The CDR3 loop is CASSSRAGRRETQYF. The DNA for the CDR3 is TGTGCCAGTAGTTCCCGGGCGGGGCGAAGGGAGACCCAGTACTTC.

This clonotype was detected ten times or more. The rearrangement links TRBV12-3 or TRBV12-4 to TRBJ2-1, with D perhaps TRBD1 (5 bases). The V and J ends lost 3 bases and 5 bases respectively, with 17 bases between them. This CDR3 contains 16 residues. The CDR3 loop reads CASSFPGAFKNNEQFF. The CDR3 coding sequence is TGTGCCAGCAGTTTTCCTGGGGCTTTCAAAAACAATGAGCAGTTCTTC.

This clonotype was picked up many times. The rearrangement joins TRBV12-3 or TRBV12-4 to TRBJ2-1, with 11 bases aligning to TRBD2. The CDR3 runs to 15 residues. With 5 bases clipped from V and 6 bases from J, the junction kept 6 bases outside the gene matches. The CDR3 bases are TGTGCCAGCAGTCTCTTAGCGGGGGGGTTCAATGAGCAGTTCTTC. Its protein is CASSLLAGGFNEQFF.